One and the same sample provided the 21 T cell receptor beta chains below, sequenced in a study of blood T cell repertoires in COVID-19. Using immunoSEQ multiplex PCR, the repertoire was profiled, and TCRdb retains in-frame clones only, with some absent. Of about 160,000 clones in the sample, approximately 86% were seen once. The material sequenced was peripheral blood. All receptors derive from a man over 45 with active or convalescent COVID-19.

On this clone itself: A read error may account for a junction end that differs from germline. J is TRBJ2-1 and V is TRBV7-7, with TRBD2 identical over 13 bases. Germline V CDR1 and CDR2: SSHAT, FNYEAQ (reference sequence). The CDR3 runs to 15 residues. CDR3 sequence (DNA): TGTGCTAGCAGCCCGGGACTAGCGGGGAACAATGAGCAGTTCTTC. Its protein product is CASSPGLAGNNEQFF.

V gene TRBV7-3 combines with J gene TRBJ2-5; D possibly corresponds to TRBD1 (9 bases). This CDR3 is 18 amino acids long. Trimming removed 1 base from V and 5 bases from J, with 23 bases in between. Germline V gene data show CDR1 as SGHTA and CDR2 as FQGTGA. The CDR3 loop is CASSLIARGSGTGETQYF. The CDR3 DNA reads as TGTGCCAGCAGCTTAATCGCTCGTGGTAGCGGGACAGGGGAGACCCAGTACTTC.

CDR3 residues: CASSVLGQSSYEQYF. In DNA form, the CDR3 reads TGTGCCAGCAGTGTTTTAGGACAGAGCTCCTACGAGCAGTACTTC. The J gene is TRBJ2-7, the V gene TRBV28; tentatively, D is TRBD1 (6 bases). Germline CDR1 and CDR2: MDHEN and SYDVKM. CDR3 length equals 15 residues. The V end lost 5 bases, the J end lost 0 bases, and 14 bases lay between the germline ends.

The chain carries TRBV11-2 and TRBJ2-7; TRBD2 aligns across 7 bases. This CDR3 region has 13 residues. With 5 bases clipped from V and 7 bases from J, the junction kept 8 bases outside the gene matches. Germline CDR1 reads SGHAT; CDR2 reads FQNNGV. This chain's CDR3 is CASSTGLVLEQYF. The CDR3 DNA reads TGTGCCAGCAGCACAGGACTAGTCTTAGAGCAGTACTTC.

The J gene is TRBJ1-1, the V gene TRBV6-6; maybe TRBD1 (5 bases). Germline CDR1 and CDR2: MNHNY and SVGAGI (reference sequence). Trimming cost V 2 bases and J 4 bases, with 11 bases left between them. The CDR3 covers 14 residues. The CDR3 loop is CASSYVRDSTEAFF. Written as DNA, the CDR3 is TGTGCCAGCAGTTACGTTAGAGACAGCACTGAAGCTTTCTTT.

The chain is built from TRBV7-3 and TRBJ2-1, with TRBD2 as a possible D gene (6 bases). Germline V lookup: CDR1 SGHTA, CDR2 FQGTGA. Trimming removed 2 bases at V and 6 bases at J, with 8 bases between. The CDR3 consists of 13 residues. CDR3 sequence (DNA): TGTGCCAGCAGCTTAGGGACTCCCAATGAGCAGTTCTTC. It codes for CASSLGTPNEQFF.

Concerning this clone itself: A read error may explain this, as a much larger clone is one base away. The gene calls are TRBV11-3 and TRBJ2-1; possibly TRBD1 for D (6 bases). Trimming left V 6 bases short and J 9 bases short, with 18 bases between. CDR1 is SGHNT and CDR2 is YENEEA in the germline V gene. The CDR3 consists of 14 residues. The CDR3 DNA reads TGTGCCAGCAGGGGGGCTGACCACTGGGGTGAGCAGTTCTTC. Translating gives CASRGADHWGEQFF.

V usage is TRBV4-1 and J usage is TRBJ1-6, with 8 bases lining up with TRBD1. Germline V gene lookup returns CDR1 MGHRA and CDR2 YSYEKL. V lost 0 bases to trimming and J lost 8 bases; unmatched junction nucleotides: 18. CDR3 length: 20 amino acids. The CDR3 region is CASSQERQGAGRNFYSPLHF. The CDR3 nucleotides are TGCGCCAGCAGCCAAGAGAGGCAGGGGGCAGGGAGAAATTTTTATTCACCCCTCCACTTT.

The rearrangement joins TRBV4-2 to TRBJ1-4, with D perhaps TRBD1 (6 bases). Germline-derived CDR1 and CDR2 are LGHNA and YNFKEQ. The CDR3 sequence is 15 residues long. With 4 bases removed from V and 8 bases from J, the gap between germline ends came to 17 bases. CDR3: CASSPKQGIREKLFF. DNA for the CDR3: TGTGCCAGCAGCCCAAAACAGGGCATAAGAGAAAAACTGTTTTTT.

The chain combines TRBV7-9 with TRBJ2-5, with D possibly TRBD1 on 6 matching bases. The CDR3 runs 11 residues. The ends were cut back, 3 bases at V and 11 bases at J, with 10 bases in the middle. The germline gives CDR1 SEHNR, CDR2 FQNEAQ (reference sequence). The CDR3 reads CASSLRTAQYF. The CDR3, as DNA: TGTGCCAGCAGCTTGCGGACAGCACAGTACTTC.

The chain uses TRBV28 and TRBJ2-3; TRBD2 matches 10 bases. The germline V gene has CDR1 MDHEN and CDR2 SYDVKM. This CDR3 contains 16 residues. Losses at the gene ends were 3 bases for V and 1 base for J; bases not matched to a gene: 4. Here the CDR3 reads CASSFPLAGGTDTQYF. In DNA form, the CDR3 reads TGTGCCAGCAGTTTCCCCCTAGCGGGGGGCACAGATACGCAGTATTTT. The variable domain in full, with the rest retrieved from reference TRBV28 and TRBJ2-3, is DVKVTQSSRYLVKRTGEKVFLECVQDMDHENMFWYRQDPGLGLRLIYFSYDVKMKEKGDIPEGYSVSREKKERFSLILESASTNQTSMYLCASSFPLAGGTDTQYFGPGTRLTVL.

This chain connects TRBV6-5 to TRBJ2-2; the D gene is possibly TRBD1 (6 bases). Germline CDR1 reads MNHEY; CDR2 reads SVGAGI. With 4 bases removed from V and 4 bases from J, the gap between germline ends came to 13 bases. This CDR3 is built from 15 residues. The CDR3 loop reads CASSFRGRGTGELFF. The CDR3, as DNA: TGTGCCAGCAGTTTCCGAGGCAGGGGCACCGGGGAGCTGTTTTTT.

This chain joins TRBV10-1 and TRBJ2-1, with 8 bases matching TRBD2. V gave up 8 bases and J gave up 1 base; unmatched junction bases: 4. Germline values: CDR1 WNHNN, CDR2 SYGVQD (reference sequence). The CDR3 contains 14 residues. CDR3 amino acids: CASQRENSYNEQFF. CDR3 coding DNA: TGCGCCAGCCAGCGGGAGAATTCCTACAATGAGCAGTTCTTC.

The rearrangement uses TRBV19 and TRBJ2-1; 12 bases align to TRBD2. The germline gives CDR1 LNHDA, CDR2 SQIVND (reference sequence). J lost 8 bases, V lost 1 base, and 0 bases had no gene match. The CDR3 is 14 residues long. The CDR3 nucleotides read TGTGCCAGTAGTATAGGACTAGCGGGAGATGAGCAGTTCTTC. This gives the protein CASSIGLAGDEQFF.

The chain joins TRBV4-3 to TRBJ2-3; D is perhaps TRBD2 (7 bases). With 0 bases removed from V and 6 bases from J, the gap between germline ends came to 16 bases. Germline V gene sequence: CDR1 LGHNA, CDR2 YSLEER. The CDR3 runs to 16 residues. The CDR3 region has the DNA TGCGCCAGCAGCCAAGATTCCCGGGGGGCAGATGATACGCAGTATTTT. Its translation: CASSQDSRGADDTQYF.

This chain's CDR3 is CAIRAGGNNEQFF. CDR3 DNA sequence: TGTGCCATCCGAGCGGGGGGGAACAATGAGCAGTTCTTC. The chain has TRBV10-3 and TRBJ2-1; 10 bases fit TRBD2. The CDR3 has 13 amino acids. V dropped 8 bases and J dropped 5; count of bases not matched to a gene: 3. The germline V gene has CDR1 ENHRY and CDR2 SYGVKD.

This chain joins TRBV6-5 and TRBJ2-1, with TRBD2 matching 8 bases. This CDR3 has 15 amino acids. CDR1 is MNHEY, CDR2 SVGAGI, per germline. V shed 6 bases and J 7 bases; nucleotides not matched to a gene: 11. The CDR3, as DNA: TGTGCCAGCAGACCCGTCGCGGGAGGTTGGAATGAGCAGTTCTTC. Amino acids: CASRPVAGGWNEQFF.

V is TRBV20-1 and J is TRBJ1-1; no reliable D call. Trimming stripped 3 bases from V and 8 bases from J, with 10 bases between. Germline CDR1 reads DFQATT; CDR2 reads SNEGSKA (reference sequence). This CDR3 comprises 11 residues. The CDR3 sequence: CSARRLPEAFF. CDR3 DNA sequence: TGCAGTGCTAGGCGGCTCCCGGAAGCTTTCTTT.

The CDR3 DNA reads TGTGCCAGCAGTGAATTCACAGGGGGCGTTTCACCCCTCCACTTT. It specifies CASSEFTGGVSPLHF. This chain links TRBV25-1 with TRBJ1-6, with 9 bases matching TRBD1. In germline, CDR1 is MGHDK, CDR2 SYGVNS. The CDR3 spans 15 residues. Germline trimming cut 1 base from V and 9 bases from J; bases unmatched to any gene: 4.

The CDR3 DNA sequence: TGTGCCAGCAGTATAGGGACAGACAGCAATCAGCCCCAGCATTTT. Residues: CASSIGTDSNQPQHF. The chain combines TRBV27 with TRBJ1-5; TRBD1 matches 7 bases. Trimming removed 5 bases from V and 1 base from J; junction bases left unmatched: 5. Germline V CDR1 and CDR2: MNHEY, SMNVEV (reference sequence). The CDR3 contains 15 residues.

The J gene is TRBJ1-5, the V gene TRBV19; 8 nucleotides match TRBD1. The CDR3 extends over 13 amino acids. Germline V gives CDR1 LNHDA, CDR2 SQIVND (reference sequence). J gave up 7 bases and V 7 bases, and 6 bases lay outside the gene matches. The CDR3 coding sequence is TGTGCCAGTAAGGACAGGGTCGGACAGCCCCAGCATTTT. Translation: CASKDRVGQPQHF. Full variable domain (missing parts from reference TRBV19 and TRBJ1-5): DGGITQSPKYLFRKEGQNVTLSCEQNLNHDAMYWYRQDPGQGLRLIYYSQIVNDFQKGDIAEGYSVSREKKESFPLTVTSAQKNPTAFYLCASKDRVGQPQHFGDGTRLSIL.